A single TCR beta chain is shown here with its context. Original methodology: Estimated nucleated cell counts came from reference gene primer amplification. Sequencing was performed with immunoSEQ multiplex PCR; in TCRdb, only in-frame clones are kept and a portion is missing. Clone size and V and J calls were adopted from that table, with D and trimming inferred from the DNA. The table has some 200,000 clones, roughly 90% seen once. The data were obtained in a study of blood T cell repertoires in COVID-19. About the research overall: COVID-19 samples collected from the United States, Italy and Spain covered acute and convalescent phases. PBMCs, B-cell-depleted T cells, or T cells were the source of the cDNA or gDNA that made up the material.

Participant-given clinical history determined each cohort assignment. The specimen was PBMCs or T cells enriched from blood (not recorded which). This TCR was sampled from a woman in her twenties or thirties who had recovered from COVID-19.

This chain's CDR3 is CASSQGQGHNEQFF. In DNA, the CDR3 is TGTGCCAGCAGCCAAGGCCAGGGCCACAATGAGCAGTTCTTC. V is TRBV4-2 and J is TRBJ2-1; D is possibly TRBD1 (5 bases). The V and J ends lost 1 base and 5 bases respectively, with 9 bases between them. The CDR3 has 14 amino acids. Germline V CDR1 and CDR2: LGHNA, YNFKEQ.